This entry lists 2 T cell receptor beta chains sequenced from one sample in a study of blood T cell repertoires in COVID-19. Clones were read by immunoSEQ multiplex PCR, and TCRdb kept only the in-frame ones, dropping some. The table shows 65,000 to 75,000 clones, with around 90% occurring only once. What was sequenced was peripheral blood. These receptors all stem from a human donor with active COVID-19. The donor label of this sample is uncertain.

The rearrangement joins TRBV28 to TRBJ1-2; no clear D gene. V lost 6 bases and J lost 5, with 31 bases in between. CDR3 length: 19 residues. From germline, CDR1 is MDHEN and CDR2 SYDVKM. CDR3 sequence: CASRVKITDSHRVRYGYTF. In nucleotides, the CDR3 is TGTGCCAGCAGGGTAAAGATCACAGATTCCCATCGTGTACGTTATGGCTACACCTTC.

The chain couples TRBV10-1 to TRBJ2-1, with 9 nucleotides matching TRBD1. The CDR3 is 15 amino acids. From germline, CDR1 is WNHNN and CDR2 SYGVQD (reference sequence). Unmatched junction bases numbered 7, after V lost 2 bases and J lost 8 bases. Here the CDR3 DNA reads TGCGCCAGCAGTGAGACAGGACAGGGGAACCATGAGCAGTTCTTC. The encoded protein is CASSETGQGNHEQFF.